Listed below are T cell receptor beta chains from one sample, sequenced in a study of OX40 agonist ivuxolimab in advanced cancers. Assay: immunoSEQ multiplex PCR; the TCRdb copy retains only in-frame clones and omits some. The sample yields around 60,000 clones, about 91% seen once. The sample was CD4+ or CD8+ T cells sorted from blood, taken in a trial of the OX40 agonist ivuxolimab. The receptors derive from an adult with an advanced solid tumor such as melanoma, head and neck, liver or kidney cancer. The CDR3 runs from the conserved cysteine through the conserved F or W. The D gene is left open where the match is weak. The listing skips clone size in some rows; elsewhere it reads once, few, many or a size class.

cdr3_aa	cdr3_nt	v_call	j_call	d_call	clone_size
CASSQKTGTGGGEQYF	TGTGCCAGCAGCCAAAAAACCGGGACAGGGGGCGGGGAGCAGTACTTC	TRBV14	TRBJ2-7	TRBD1	NA
CSVRPGETQYF	TGCAGCGTCAGACCCGGGGAGACCCAGTACTTC	TRBV29-1	TRBJ2-5	NA	NA
CASSQVLAVGGETQYF	TGCGCCAGCAGCCAAGTTCTAGCGGTGGGGGGAGAGACCCAGTACTTC	TRBV4-1	TRBJ2-5	TRBD2	NA
CASIGQISGNTIYF	TGTGCCAGTATTGGACAGATCTCTGGAAACACCATATATTTT	TRBV19	TRBJ1-3	NA	NA
CSSSPIQGETQYF	TGCAGCTCTTCTCCGATCCAGGGAGAGACCCAGTACTTC	TRBV29-1	TRBJ2-5	NA	few
CASSSHERLSYEQYF	TGTGCCAGCAGTTCCCACGAGAGGCTCTCCTACGAGCAGTACTTC	TRBV28	TRBJ2-7	NA	NA
CASRGADSTDTQYF	TGTGCCAGCAGGGGAGCGGATAGCACAGATACGCAGTATTTT	TRBV27	TRBJ2-3	NA	NA
CASSQWTGGTDTQYF	TGTGCCAGCAGCCAATGGACAGGGGGCACAGATACGCAGTATTTT	TRBV14	TRBJ2-3	TRBD1	NA
CASSRGQGGSYNSPLHF	TGTGCCAGCAGCAGGGGACAGGGTGGGTCCTATAATTCACCCCTCCACTTT	TRBV7-8	TRBJ1-6	TRBD1	NA
CASSLEGFYGYTF	TGCGCCAGCAGCTTGGAAGGGTTCTATGGCTACACCTTC	TRBV5-1	TRBJ1-2	NA	NA
CASSGDGGAAGELFF	TGTGCCAGCTCTGGGGACGGGGGGGCCGCCGGGGAGCTGTTTTTT	TRBV2	TRBJ2-2	TRBD2	NA
CASSPGGGSPYNEQFF	TGTGCCAGCAGCCCGGGGGGCGGATCCCCCTACAATGAGCAGTTCTTC	TRBV5-4	TRBJ2-1	NA	NA
CASRRVGGGRYGYTF	TGTGCCAGCAGGCGGGTGGGGGGCGGTCGCTATGGCTACACCTTC	TRBV28	TRBJ1-2	NA	NA
CASSLQGETQYF	TGTGCCAGCAGCCTCCAGGGGGAGACCCAGTACTTC	TRBV9	TRBJ2-5	NA	NA
CASSSRGISGSYGYTF	TGTGCCAGCAGCTCGCGGGGCATCTCGGGTTCCTATGGCTACACCTTC	TRBV5-6	TRBJ1-2	NA	NA
CASSPLGGNTEAFF	TGTGCCAGCTCACCCCTCGGAGGGAACACTGAAGCTTTCTTT	TRBV18	TRBJ1-1	NA	once
CASSAKTGTSGRTSYEQYF	TGTGCCAGCAGCGCCAAAACCGGGACTAGCGGGAGGACCTCCTACGAGCAGTACTTC	TRBV11-2	TRBJ2-7	TRBD2	once
CASSFTESGNTIYF	TGTGCCAGCAGCTTCACAGAGTCTGGAAACACCATATATTTT	TRBV11-2	TRBJ1-3	NA	NA
CASSQDLRLTGELFF	TGCGCCAGCAGCCAAGATTTAAGGTTGACCGGGGAGCTGTTTTTT	TRBV4-3	TRBJ2-2	NA	NA
CASSLQPGLASDIQYF	TGTGCCAGCAGCTTACAACCGGGACTAGCGTCGGACATTCAGTACTTC	TRBV7-2	TRBJ2-4	TRBD2	NA
CASSESGPTYEQYF	TGTGCCAGCAGTGAAAGCGGTCCGACCTACGAGCAGTACTTC	TRBV6-1	TRBJ2-7	NA	NA
CASSFWDGSNQPQHF	TGTGCCAGCAGCTTTTGGGACGGGAGCAATCAGCCCCAGCATTTT	TRBV5-6	TRBJ1-5	NA	NA
CASSFSGLNNEQFF	TGCGCCAGCAGCTTTTCGGGACTGAACAATGAGCAGTTCTTC	TRBV5-1	TRBJ2-1	NA	once
CASSFLMGEQFF	TGTGCCAGCAGCTTTTTGATGGGTGAGCAGTTCTTC	TRBV11-2	TRBJ2-1	NA	NA
CASSELAGGTDTQYF	TGTGCCAGTAGTGAACTAGCGGGAGGCACAGATACGCAGTATTTT	TRBV19	TRBJ2-3	TRBD2	NA
CASSLNSGGQSEQFF	TGCGCCAGCAGCCTGAATAGCGGGGGTCAGTCGGAGCAGTTCTTC	TRBV5-1	TRBJ2-1	TRBD2	once
CASALGQGRNYGYTF	TGTGCCAGCGCCTTGGGGCAGGGGCGAAACTATGGCTACACCTTC	TRBV27	TRBJ1-2	NA	NA
CASSLARRETQYF	TGTGCCAGCAGTTTGGCCCGGCGGGAGACCCAGTACTTC	TRBV28	TRBJ2-5	NA	NA
CAWSGVGINEKLFF	TGTGCCTGGAGCGGGGTTGGGATCAATGAAAAACTGTTTTTT	TRBV30	TRBJ1-4	NA	NA
CAGGTGGIIYSNQPQHF	TGTGCCGGTGGGACAGGGGGTATAATTTATAGCAATCAGCCCCAGCATTTT	TRBV28	TRBJ1-5	TRBD1	NA
CATGDRLYEQYF	TGTGCCACCGGGGACAGACTCTACGAGCAGTACTTC	TRBV6-5	TRBJ2-7	TRBD1	NA
CASSLSWAGGAEQYF	TGTGCCAGCAGCTTATCCTGGGCGGGAGGTGCCGAGCAGTACTTC	TRBV11-2	TRBJ2-7	TRBD2	once
CASRGREVGETQYF	TGTGCCAGCAGGGGCAGGGAGGTTGGAGAGACCCAGTACTTC	TRBV2	TRBJ2-5	NA	NA
CASSLLTMWTRANEQYF	TGTGCCAGCAGTCTTCTGACAATGTGGACAAGAGCGAACGAGCAGTACTTC	TRBV28	TRBJ2-7	NA	NA
CASSEWGRGLYNEQFF	TGTGCCAGCAGTGAATGGGGTAGGGGTCTCTACAATGAGCAGTTCTTC	TRBV6-1	TRBJ2-1	NA	NA
CAWTKRGVTGELFF	TGTGCCTGGACCAAGCGGGGGGTTACCGGGGAGCTGTTTTTT	TRBV30	TRBJ2-2	TRBD2	NA
CASSPNEKLFF	TGTGCCAGCAGTCCTAATGAAAAACTGTTTTTT	TRBV28	TRBJ1-4	NA	NA
CASSPQAGYEQFF	TGTGCCAGTAGCCCACAAGCGGGATATGAGCAGTTCTTC	TRBV19	TRBJ2-1	TRBD2	NA
CASPPGGPSTDTQYF	TGTGCCAGCCCTCCTGGGGGTCCTAGCACAGATACGCAGTATTTT	TRBV6-1	TRBJ2-3	NA	NA
CASSSLGQGNDEQFF	TGTGCCAGCAGCTCCTTGGGACAGGGTAACGATGAGCAGTTCTTC	TRBV5-4	TRBJ2-1	TRBD1	NA
CASSPSIPNEQFF	TGTGCCAGCAGTCCCTCCATCCCCAATGAGCAGTTCTTC	TRBV7-6	TRBJ2-1	NA	NA
CASSLEGYSNQPQHF	TGTGCCAGCAGCTTAGAAGGGTATAGCAATCAGCCCCAGCATTTT	TRBV11-2	TRBJ1-5	NA	NA
CAWSAGSGGAAETQYF	TGTGCCTGGAGTGCGGGCAGCGGGGGGGCCGCGGAGACCCAGTACTTC	TRBV30	TRBJ2-5	TRBD2	NA
CAWSGGLDGYTF	TGTGCCTGGAGCGGCGGGCTTGATGGCTACACCTTC	TRBV30	TRBJ1-2	NA	NA
CASSLEQGAPGELFF	TGTGCCAGCAGCTTAGAACAGGGGGCCCCCGGGGAGCTGTTTTTT	TRBV11-2	TRBJ2-2	TRBD1	NA
CASRISRGDSYGYTF	TGTGCCAGCAGAATATCCAGGGGAGACTCCTATGGCTACACCTTC	TRBV6-5	TRBJ1-2	NA	NA
CASSQVGGSATNEKLFF	TGCGCCAGCAGCCAAGTTGGTGGCAGTGCAACTAATGAAAAACTGTTTTTT	TRBV4-1	TRBJ1-4	NA	NA
CASSTGQGVVNEQFF	TGCGCCAGCAGCACGGGACAGGGTGTGGTGAATGAGCAGTTCTTC	TRBV5-1	TRBJ2-1	TRBD1	NA
CASSSRREGNIQYF	TGTGCCAGCAGCTCTAGACGGGAGGGAAACATTCAGTACTTC	TRBV7-8	TRBJ2-4	TRBD2	NA
CASSQDNRAMGTEAFF	TGCGCCAGCAGCCAAGATAACAGGGCAATGGGTACTGAAGCTTTCTTT	TRBV4-1	TRBJ1-1	NA	NA
CASSDTTLGTQYF	TGTGCCAGCAGTGACACTACGCTAGGGACCCAGTACTTC	TRBV25-1	TRBJ2-5	NA	few
CASSLEGQGVNGYTF	TGCGCCAGCAGCTTGGAGGGACAGGGGGTAAATGGCTACACCTTC	TRBV5-1	TRBJ1-2	TRBD1	NA
CSVHTGHSGANVLTF	TGCAGCGTTCACACAGGCCACTCTGGGGCCAACGTCCTGACTTTC	TRBV29-1	TRBJ2-6	NA	NA
CASLEGLAGKNEQFF	TGTGCCAGCCTGGAGGGACTAGCGGGGAAAAATGAGCAGTTCTTC	TRBV6-6	TRBJ2-1	TRBD2	NA
CASRASGALAKNIQYF	TGTGCCAGTCGAGCAAGCGGGGCCCTAGCCAAAAACATTCAGTACTTC	TRBV19	TRBJ2-4	TRBD2	NA
CASRPRQGTSGAGANVLTF	TGTGCAAGTCGCCCGCGACAGGGGACATCAGGGGCTGGGGCCAACGTCCTGACTTTC	TRBV12-2	TRBJ2-6	NA	NA
CASSLGQRTDTQYF	TGCGCCAGCAGCTTAGGACAGAGGACAGATACGCAGTATTTT	TRBV5-1	TRBJ2-3	NA	NA
CASSLTFGEKLFF	TGTGCCAGCAGCTTAACTTTTGGTGAAAAACTGTTTTTT	TRBV7-2	TRBJ1-4	NA	NA
CASSRDRGSYNSPLHF	TGTGCCAGCAGTCGGGACAGGGGTTCCTATAATTCACCCCTCCACTTT	TRBV2	TRBJ1-6	TRBD1	NA
CASSLFWTGTSGNTIYF	TGTGCCAGCAGTTTATTTTGGACAGGGACCTCTGGAAACACCATATATTTT	TRBV28	TRBJ1-3	TRBD1	NA